This T cell receptor beta chain was captured by sequencing in a study of identical twins. This clonotype showed up just a few times. Its antigen is currently unknown. Points from the study as a whole: Partly confounded zero-insertion analyses could result from invariant MAIT and iNKT cells. The study found excess low generation probability among twin-shared out-of-frame alpha sequences.

The authors used template switching to add a universal primer site and gave cDNA unique molecular identifiers. MiXCR, run by TCRdb on the 5' RACE reads, gives a single entry per CDR3 protein. Of hundreds of thousands of distinct CDR3 sequences listed, less than 10% are singletons. V dropped 4 bases and J dropped 2 bases, with 10 bases sitting between them. Germline CDR1 SGHRS, CDR2 YFSETQ. CDR3 length: 13 amino acids. These same data were also listed under a study on yellow fever vaccine responses in identical twins.

Sequenced: PBMCs. The TCR sequence derives from a woman aged 18 to 35 in good health. V is TRBV5-1 and J is TRBJ2-7, with D possibly TRBD1 on 6 matching bases. CDR3 sequence (DNA): TGCGCCAGCAGCGGGACATCGGCCTACGAGCAGTACTTC. Translation: CASSGTSAYEQYF.